Each of the 5 T cell receptor beta chains below was sequenced from the same sample in a study of cytomegalovirus exposure and HLA in healthy donors. Primers included in the PCR were 60 Vbeta and 13 Jbeta primers. Using immunoSEQ multiplex PCR, the repertoire was profiled, and TCRdb retains in-frame clones only, with some absent. The data hold around 260,000 clones, with 80% observed a single time. The specimen sequenced was PBMCs. The receptors were gathered from a girl aged 2 to 10 in good health and CMV-seronegative.

The CDR3 reads CASSPRGASGNTIYF. The CDR3 DNA reads TGTGCCAGCAGCCCCAGGGGGGCCTCTGGAAACACCATATATTTT. The V call is TRBV7-2, the J call TRBJ1-3; 7 bases map to TRBD1. Trimming at V came to 5 bases and at J to 0 bases, leaving 4 bases not matched to a gene. CDR1 is SGHTA and CDR2 is FQGNSA in the germline V gene. The CDR3 length is 15 residues.

This chain joins TRBV5-1 and TRBJ2-6; 9 bases map to TRBD1. The CDR3 runs 18 residues. Germline CDR1 is SGHRS and CDR2 is YFSETQ. The ends lost 6 bases at V and 3 bases at J; junction bases unmatched: 13. CDR3 DNA sequence: TGCGCCAGCAACCTTTGGGGGACAGGGTGGGATGGGGCCAACGTCCTGACTTTC. The encoded protein is CASNLWGTGWDGANVLTF.

This clone was seen only once. The V and J genes are TRBV28 and TRBJ1-1; maybe TRBD1 (6 bases). Trimming shortened V by 4 bases and J by 1 base, and 10 bases separated the two germline ends. The germline V gene encodes CDR1 MDHEN and CDR2 SYDVKM. This CDR3 is built from 14 residues. In nucleotides, the CDR3 is TGTGCCAGCAGTTCCCTGACAGGGAACACTGAAGCTTTCTTT. It translates to CASSSLTGNTEAFF.

There are a few counts of this clone. This chain uses TRBV27 with TRBJ1-1; D is undetermined. The length of the CDR3 is 14 residues. With 2 bases removed from V and 2 bases from J, the gap between germline ends came to 9 bases. The germline CDR1 and CDR2 sequences are MNHEY and SMNVEV (reference sequence). CDR3 DNA: TGTGCCAGCAGTTTAACGGGTCATAACACTGAAGCTTTCTTT. Protein: CASSLTGHNTEAFF.

The rearrangement links TRBV4-2 to TRBJ2-1; 12 bases agree with TRBD2. This CDR3 is 18 amino acids long. Trimming took 0 bases from V and 2 from J; bases not matched to a gene: 5. Looked up from germline, CDR1 is LGHNA and CDR2 is YNFKEQ. The CDR3 DNA reads TGTGCCAGCAGCCAAGATGGGCTAGCGGGGGGGACCTACAATGAGCAGTTCTTC. This translates into CASSQDGLAGGTYNEQFF.